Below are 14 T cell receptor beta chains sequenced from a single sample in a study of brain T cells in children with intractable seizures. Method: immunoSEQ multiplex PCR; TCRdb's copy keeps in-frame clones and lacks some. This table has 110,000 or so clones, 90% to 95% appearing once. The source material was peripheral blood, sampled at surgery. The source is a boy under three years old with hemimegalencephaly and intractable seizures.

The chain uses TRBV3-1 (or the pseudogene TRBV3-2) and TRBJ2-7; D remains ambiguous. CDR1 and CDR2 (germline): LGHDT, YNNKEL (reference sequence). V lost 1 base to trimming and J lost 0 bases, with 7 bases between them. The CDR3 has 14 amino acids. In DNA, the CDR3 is TGTGCCAGCAGCCAAGCGGACCCCTCCTACGAGCAGTACTTC. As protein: CASSQADPSYEQYF.

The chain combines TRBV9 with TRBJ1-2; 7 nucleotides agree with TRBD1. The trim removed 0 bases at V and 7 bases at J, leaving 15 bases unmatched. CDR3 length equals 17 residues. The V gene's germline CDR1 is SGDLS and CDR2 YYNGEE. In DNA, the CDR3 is TGTGCCAGCAGCGTAGTGGAGGGGGCGCTTATCCCCGGTGGCTACACCTTC. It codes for CASSVVEGALIPGGYTF.

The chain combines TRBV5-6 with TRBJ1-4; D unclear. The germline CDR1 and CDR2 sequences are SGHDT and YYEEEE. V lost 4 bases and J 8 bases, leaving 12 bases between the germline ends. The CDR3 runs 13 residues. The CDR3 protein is CASSLQWGEKLFF. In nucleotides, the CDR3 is TGTGCCAGCAGCCTGCAATGGGGAGAAAAACTGTTTTTT.

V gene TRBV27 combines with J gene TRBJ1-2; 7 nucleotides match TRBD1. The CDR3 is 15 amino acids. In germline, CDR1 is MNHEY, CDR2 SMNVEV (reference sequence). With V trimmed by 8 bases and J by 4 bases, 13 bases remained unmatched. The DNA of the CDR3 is TGTGCCAGCGCGCGCGCGACAGGGTCTCCCTATGGCTACACCTTC. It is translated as CASARATGSPYGYTF.

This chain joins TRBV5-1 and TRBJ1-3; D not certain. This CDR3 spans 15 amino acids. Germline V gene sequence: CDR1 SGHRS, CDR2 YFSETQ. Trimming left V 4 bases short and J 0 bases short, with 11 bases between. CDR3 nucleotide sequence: TGCGCCAGCAGCCGAGACGGTCACTCTGGAAACACCATATATTTT. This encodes CASSRDGHSGNTIYF.

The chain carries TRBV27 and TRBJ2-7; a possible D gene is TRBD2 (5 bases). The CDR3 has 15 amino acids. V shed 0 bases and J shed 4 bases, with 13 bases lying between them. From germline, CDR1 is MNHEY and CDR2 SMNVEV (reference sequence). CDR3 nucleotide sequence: TGTGCCAGCAGTTTATCCTCGGGGTGGCGGTACGAGCAGTACTTC. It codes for CASSLSSGWRYEQYF.

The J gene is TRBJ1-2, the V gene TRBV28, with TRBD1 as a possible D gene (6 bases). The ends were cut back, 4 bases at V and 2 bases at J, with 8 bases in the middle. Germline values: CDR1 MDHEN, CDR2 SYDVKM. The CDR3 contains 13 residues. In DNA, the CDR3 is TGTGCCAGCAGTTGGGGGGGCAACTATGGCTACACCTTC. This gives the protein CASSWGGNYGYTF.

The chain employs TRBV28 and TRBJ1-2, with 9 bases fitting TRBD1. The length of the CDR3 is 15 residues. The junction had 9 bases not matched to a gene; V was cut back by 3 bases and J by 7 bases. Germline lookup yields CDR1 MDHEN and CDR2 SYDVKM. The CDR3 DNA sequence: TGTGCCAGCAGTTTCGGCCGGGACAGGGCCCCTGGCTACACCTTC. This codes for CASSFGRDRAPGYTF.

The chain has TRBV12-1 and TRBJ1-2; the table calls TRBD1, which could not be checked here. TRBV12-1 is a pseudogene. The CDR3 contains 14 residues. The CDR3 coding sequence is TGTGCCAGCAGCTGCCGGGACAGCCTCTATGGCTACACCTTC. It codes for CASSCRDSLYGYTF.

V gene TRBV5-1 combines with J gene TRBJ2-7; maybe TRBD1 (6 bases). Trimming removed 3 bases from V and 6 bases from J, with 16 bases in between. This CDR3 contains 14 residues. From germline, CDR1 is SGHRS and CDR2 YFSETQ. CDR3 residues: CASSSKTGLAEQYF. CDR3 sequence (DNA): TGCGCCAGCAGCTCGAAAACAGGGTTGGCCGAGCAGTACTTC.

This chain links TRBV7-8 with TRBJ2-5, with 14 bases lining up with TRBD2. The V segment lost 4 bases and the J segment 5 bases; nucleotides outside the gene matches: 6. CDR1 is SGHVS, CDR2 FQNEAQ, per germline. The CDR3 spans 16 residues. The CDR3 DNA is TGTGCCAGCAGCTCCCGGACTAGCGGGGGGCGGGAGACCCAGTACTTC. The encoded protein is CASSSRTSGGRETQYF.

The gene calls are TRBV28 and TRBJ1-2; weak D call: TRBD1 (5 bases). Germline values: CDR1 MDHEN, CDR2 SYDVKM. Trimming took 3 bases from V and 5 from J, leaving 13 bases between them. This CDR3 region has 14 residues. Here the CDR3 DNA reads TGTGCCAGCAGTTTTCGGGCAGGGAGGTATGGCTACACCTTC. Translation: CASSFRAGRYGYTF.

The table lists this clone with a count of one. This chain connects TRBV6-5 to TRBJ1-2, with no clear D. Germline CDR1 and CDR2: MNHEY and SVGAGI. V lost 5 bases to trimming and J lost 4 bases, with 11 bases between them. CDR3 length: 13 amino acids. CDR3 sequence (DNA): TGTGCCAGCAGTATCCCCTACAGCTATGGCTACACCTTC. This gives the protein CASSIPYSYGYTF.

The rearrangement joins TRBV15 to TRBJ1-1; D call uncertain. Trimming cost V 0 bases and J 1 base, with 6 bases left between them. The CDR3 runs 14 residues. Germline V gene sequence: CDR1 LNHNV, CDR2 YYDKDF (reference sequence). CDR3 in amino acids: CATSRDLRNTEAFF. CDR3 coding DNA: TGTGCCACCAGCAGAGACCTCAGGAACACTGAAGCTTTCTTT.